These 23 T cell receptor beta chains were sequenced from one sample in a study of prognosis after radiotherapy for stage I lung cancer. Template was genomic DNA; TCR beta CDR3 amplified in two multiplex PCR rounds. Individual primers that were specific to each TRBV and TRBJ gene served in first-round PCR. TCRdb called the multiplex PCR reads again in MiXCR, with one record for every CDR3 protein. The sample yields approximately 31,000 distinct CDR3 sequences, roughly 49% seen once. Sequences were derived from PBMCs, sampled before or after stereotactic body radiation therapy (not recorded which). These receptor sequences come from a donor of 50 years or more with non-small cell lung cancer.

This clonotype came up once. The genes are TRBV5-1 and TRBJ2-3, with 10 bases that match TRBD2. The CDR3 consists of 16 residues. The germline V gene has CDR1 SGHRS and CDR2 YFSETQ. The junction had 9 bases not matched to a gene; V was cut back by 2 bases and J by 6 bases. CDR3 bases: TGCGCCAGCAGCTTTGGACCTAGCGGGAGCTGGGATACGCAGTATTTT. Translated: CASSFGPSGSWDTQYF.

This clonotype was found many times. The gene calls are TRBV18 and TRBJ2-3; 9 positions agree with TRBD2. The CDR3 is 15 residues long. Germline CDR1 and CDR2: KGHSH and LQKENI. J was trimmed by 2 bases and V by 1 base; bases with no gene match: 1. CDR3 protein: CASSPLAGVTDTQYF. The DNA of the CDR3 is TGTGCCAGCTCACCACTAGCGGGAGTCACAGATACGCAGTATTTT.

This clonotype was seen many times. This rearrangement joins TRBV27 to TRBJ2-2, with D possibly being TRBD1 or TRBD2 (6 bases each). The V and J ends lost 5 bases and 7 bases respectively, with 11 bases between them. The V gene's germline CDR1 is MNHEY and CDR2 SMNVEV (reference sequence). The CDR3 covers 13 residues. CDR3 DNA: TGTGCCAGCAGTGACGCGGGACACGGGGAGCTGTTTTTT. This encodes CASSDAGHGELFF.

V usage is TRBV27 and J usage is TRBJ1-3; D is undetermined. Trimming took 6 bases from V and 0 from J, leaving 9 bases between them. Germline V lookup: CDR1 MNHEY, CDR2 SMNVEV (reference sequence). The CDR3 runs to 14 residues. CDR3 sequence (DNA): TGTGCCAGCAGGGAGGGCCTCTCTGGAAACACCATATATTTT. Its translation: CASREGLSGNTIYF.

The rearrangement links TRBV19 to TRBJ2-2, with 11 bases fitting TRBD1. CDR3 length equals 19 residues. Germline CDR1 LNHDA, CDR2 SQIVND (reference sequence). V lost 7 bases and J lost 7; bases outside the gene matches: 20. CDR3 sequence (DNA): TGTGCCAGTAAACCCATTGGACAGGGGGCCACGGGTAGGATCGGGGAGCTGTTTTTT. Translating gives CASKPIGQGATGRIGELFF.

J is TRBJ2-3 and V is TRBV30, with 14 bases that match TRBD2. V gave up 3 bases and J gave up 4 bases; unmatched junction bases: 6. The germline gives CDR1 GTSNPN, CDR2 SVGIG (reference sequence). CDR3 size: 16 residues. CDR3: CAWRGTSGRYADTQYF. The CDR3 nucleotides read TGTGCCTGGAGGGGGACTAGCGGGAGATATGCAGATACGCAGTATTTT.

This clonotype was found many times. The rearrangement links TRBV2 to TRBJ2-5, with D maybe TRBD2 (5 bases). Germline V gene lookup returns CDR1 SNHLY and CDR2 FYNNEI. V was shortened by 7 bases and J by 7 bases, with 16 bases between the two germline ends. CDR3 size: 13 residues. CDR3 amino acids: CASKGRTLVTQYF. In DNA, the CDR3 is TGTGCCAGCAAAGGGAGAACACTCGTGACCCAGTACTTC.

Turning to this clonotype: A single base is all that separates this from a far larger clone, so a read error is likely. The V call is TRBV7-8, the J call TRBJ1-1, with 10 bases matching TRBD1. Germline V lookup: CDR1 SGHVS, CDR2 FQNEAQ. This CDR3 comprises 17 residues. V lost 7 bases and J lost 0; bases outside the gene matches: 11. The CDR3 here is CASIPTGGFRMNTEAFF. CDR3 coding DNA: TGTGCCAGCATCCCGACAGGGGGCTTTAGGATGAACACTGAAGCTTTCTTT.

On this clonotype: This likely came from a read error, as a far larger clone is one base away. The chain is built from TRBV7-3 and TRBJ2-2; D may match TRBD1 or TRBD2 (7 bases each). The length of the CDR3 is 15 residues. V gave up 4 bases and J gave up 3 bases, with 12 bases separating them. Germline CDR1 reads SGHTA; CDR2 reads FQGTGA. The DNA of the CDR3 is TGTGCCAGCAGCTCCAGGGGGGGGTACACCGGGGAGCTGTTTTTT. Amino acids: CASSSRGGYTGELFF.

V is TRBV28 and J is TRBJ1-2; 9 positions match TRBD1. Germline V lookup: CDR1 MDHEN, CDR2 SYDVKM. The CDR3 has 14 residues. The V gene end was trimmed by 6 bases and the J gene end by 4 bases; junction bases not matched to a gene: 6. The CDR3 region has the DNA TGTGCCAGCAGCCCGGGACAGGGATTCTATGGCTACACCTTC. Its translation: CASSPGQGFYGYTF.

Details on this clonotype: Only one base separates this from a far larger clonotype, so it likely reflects a read error. The rearrangement links TRBV9 to TRBJ2-5; TRBD2 matches at 13 bases. The DNA end is more similar to TRBJ2-1, so the J call may be wrong. CDR1 and CDR2 from the germline V gene are SGDLS and YYNGEE. The CDR3 covers 17 residues. For the CDR3, the DNA is TGTGCCAGCAGCGATGGGACTAGCGGGGACTTCTACAATGAGCAGTTCTTC. This encodes CASSDGTSGDFYNEQFF.

The V gene is TRBV5-1, the J gene TRBJ2-6; the D is unclear. V was trimmed by 4 bases and J by 0 bases, leaving 11 bases between them. Germline V gives CDR1 SGHRS, CDR2 YFSETQ. This CDR3 comprises 16 residues. The CDR3 sequence is CASSLVSGSGANVLTF. CDR3 sequence (DNA): TGCGCCAGCAGCCTAGTGTCTGGCTCTGGGGCCAACGTCCTGACTTTC.

In regard to this clonotype: Given the absence of the conserved phenylalanine or tryptophan at the CDR3 end, a read error is likely. The gene calls are TRBV7-2 and TRBJ1-5; D not certain. The V end lost 3 bases, the J end lost 5 bases, and 5 bases lay between the germline ends. Germline V lookup: CDR1 SGHTA, CDR2 FQGNSA. CDR3 size: 12 residues. The CDR3 nucleotides read TGTGCCAGCAGCTTTAGAGATCAGCCCCAGCATTCT. Protein product: CASSFRDQPQHS.

J is TRBJ1-2 and V is TRBV12-3 or TRBV12-4; D possibly corresponds to TRBD1 (5 bases). The CDR3 contains 13 residues. V was cut by 4 bases and J by 8 bases, with 14 bases left in between. The DNA of the CDR3 is TGTGCCAGCAGTTCCACAGGTGGAGGCGGCTACACCTTC. Residues: CASSSTGGGGYTF.

This clonotype was recorded many times. The chain has TRBV3-1 and TRBJ2-5; perhaps D is TRBD1 or TRBD2 (5 bases each). V was pared by 0 bases and J by 1 base, with 9 bases between. Per germline, CDR1 LGHDT and CDR2 YNNKEL (reference sequence). This CDR3 contains 15 residues. The CDR3 protein is CASSQEGRAQETQYF. The CDR3 nucleotides read TGTGCCAGCAGCCAAGAGGGACGGGCCCAAGAGACCCAGTACTTC.

The CDR3 loop reads CSANRLAGGNPTGELFF. The DNA for the CDR3 is TGCAGTGCAAACAGACTAGCGGGAGGGAATCCCACCGGGGAGCTGTTTTTT. This rearrangement joins TRBV20-1 to TRBJ2-2, with 14 bases that match TRBD2. Germline V gives CDR1 DFQATT, CDR2 SNEGSKA (reference sequence). This CDR3 has 17 amino acids. Trimming cost V 6 bases and J 4 bases; bases outside gene matches: 10.

A word on this clonotype: One end of the junction is discordant with germline, which a read error may explain. This sequence joins TRBV24-1 and TRBJ2-5; TRBD1 agrees at 9 bases. This CDR3 comprises 15 residues. Germline-derived CDR1 and CDR2 are KGHDR and SFDVKD. The chain's CDR3 is CATSDDGTGKETQYF. The CDR3 nucleotides are TGTGCCACCAGTGATGACGGGACAGGGAAAGAGACACAGTACTTC.

V gene TRBV9 combines with J gene TRBJ1-1; 9 bases match TRBD1. This CDR3 spans 16 amino acids. V lost 3 bases, J lost 11 bases, and 17 bases stayed unmatched. CDR1 and CDR2 from the germline V gene are SGDLS and YYNGEE. This chain's CDR3 is CASSAGGTGRSNEAFF. Here the CDR3 DNA reads TGTGCCAGCAGCGCCGGAGGGACAGGGCGTAGCAATGAGGCTTTCTTT.

Details on this clonotype: The germline gene is not matched at one end of the junction; a read error may be the cause. This sequence joins TRBV5-1 and TRBJ2-1; TRBD2 matches at 7 bases. The germline V gene encodes CDR1 SGHRS and CDR2 YFSETQ. The CDR3 is made up of 15 amino acids. This CDR3 is CASTQRGSYYNEQLF. The CDR3 DNA reads as TGCGCCAGTACACAGCGGGGTAGCTACTACAATGAGCAGTTATTC. Supplemented by reference TRBV5-1 and TRBJ2-1, the full variable domain reads KAGVTQTPRYLIKTRGQQVTLSCSPISGHRSVSWYQQTPGQGLQFLFEYFSETQRNKGNFPGRFSGRQFSNSRSEMNVSTLELGDSALYLCASTQRGSYYNEQLFGPGTRLTVL.

There are many counts of this clonotype. This chain links TRBV20-1 with TRBJ2-2; D remains ambiguous. Germline lookup yields CDR1 DFQATT and CDR2 SNEGSKA (reference sequence). The ends were cut back, 1 base at V and 0 bases at J, with 9 bases in the middle. The CDR3 has 15 residues. CDR3 sequence: CSARGRQPNTGELFF. The DNA for the CDR3 is TGCAGTGCTAGAGGTCGGCAGCCGAACACCGGGGAGCTGTTTTTT.

Ten or more counts support this clonotype. The rearrangement links TRBV5-1 to TRBJ2-5; 9 bases map to TRBD1. From germline, CDR1 is SGHRS and CDR2 YFSETQ. Trimming cost V 4 bases and J 4 bases; bases outside gene matches: 11. The CDR3 is 16 amino acids. The CDR3 protein is CASSPGGTGNLETQYF. The DNA of the CDR3 is TGCGCCAGCAGCCCTGGTGGGACAGGGAATTTAGAGACCCAGTACTTC.

Many counts were recorded for this clonotype. This chain joins TRBV19 and TRBJ1-4, with D unclear. Trimming removed 5 bases at V and 6 bases at J, with 10 bases between. CDR3 size: 13 residues. The V gene's germline CDR1 is LNHDA and CDR2 SQIVND (reference sequence). This CDR3 reads CASSAPGDEKLFF. CDR3 nucleotides: TGTGCCAGTAGTGCTCCGGGCGATGAAAAACTGTTTTTT.

The chain links TRBV6-2 or TRBV6-3 to TRBJ1-5, with TRBD1 as a possible D gene (5 bases). Trimming stripped 0 bases from V and 2 bases from J, with 20 bases between. Germline assignment: CDR1 MNHEY and CDR2 SVGEGT. This CDR3 spans 19 amino acids. In DNA, the CDR3 is TGTGCCAGCAGTTACTCGACCAAGAATTGGCAGGGAGGCAATCAGCCCCAGCATTTT. Its protein is CASSYSTKNWQGGNQPQHF.